The TCR beta chain under discussion was sequenced for a study of blood T cell repertoires in COVID-19. Study overall: Sites across the United States, Italy and Spain contributed samples from acute and convalescent COVID-19. PBMCs, B-cell-depleted T cells, or T cells were the source of the cDNA or gDNA that made up the material.

Original processing methods: By means of reference gene primer amplification, nucleated cell counts were estimated. Method: immunoSEQ multiplex PCR; TCRdb's copy keeps in-frame clones and lacks some. V and J calls and clone size are copied from that table; D and trimming were computed from the DNA. The repertoire holds over 100,000 clones, 70% to 85% seen once, with approximately 3.3% in the top ten. The V end lost 4 bases, the J end lost 3 bases, and 3 bases lay between the germline ends. This CDR3 has 11 residues. Germline assignment: CDR1 LGHDT and CDR2 YNNKEL (reference sequence). The TCR originated in a woman over 75 with active or convalescent COVID-19. Specimen: peripheral blood. This chain uses TRBV3-1 (or the pseudogene TRBV3-2) with TRBJ1-2; the D is unclear. The CDR3 reads CASSRDYGYTF. In nucleotides, the CDR3 is TGTGCCAGCAGCCGCGACTATGGCTACACCTTC.